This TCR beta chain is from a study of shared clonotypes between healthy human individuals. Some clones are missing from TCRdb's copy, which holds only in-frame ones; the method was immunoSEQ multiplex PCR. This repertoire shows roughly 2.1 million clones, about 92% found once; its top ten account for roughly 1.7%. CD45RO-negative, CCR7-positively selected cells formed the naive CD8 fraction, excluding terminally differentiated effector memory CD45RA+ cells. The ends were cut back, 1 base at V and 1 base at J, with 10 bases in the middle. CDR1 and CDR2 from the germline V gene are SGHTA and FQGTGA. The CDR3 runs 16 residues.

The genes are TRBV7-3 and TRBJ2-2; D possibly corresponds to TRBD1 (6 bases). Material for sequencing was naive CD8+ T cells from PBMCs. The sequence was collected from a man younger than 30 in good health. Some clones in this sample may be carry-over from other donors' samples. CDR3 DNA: TGTGCCAGCAGCTTAAGACAGGCCTTGAACACCGGGGAGCTGTTTTTT. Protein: CASSLRQALNTGELFF.